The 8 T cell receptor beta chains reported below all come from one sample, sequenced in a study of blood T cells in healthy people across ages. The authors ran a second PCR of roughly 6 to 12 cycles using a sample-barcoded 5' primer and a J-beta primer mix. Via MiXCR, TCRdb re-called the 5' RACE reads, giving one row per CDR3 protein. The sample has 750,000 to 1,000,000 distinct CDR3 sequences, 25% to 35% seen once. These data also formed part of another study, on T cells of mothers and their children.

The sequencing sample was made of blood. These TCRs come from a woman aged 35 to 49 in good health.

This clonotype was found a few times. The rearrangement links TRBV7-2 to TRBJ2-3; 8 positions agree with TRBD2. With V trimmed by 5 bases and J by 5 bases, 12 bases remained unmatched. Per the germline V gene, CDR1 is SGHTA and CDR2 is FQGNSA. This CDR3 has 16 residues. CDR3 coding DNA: TGTGCCAGCAGCGCCCAGCAATTGGCGGGGGGAGATACGCAGTATTTT. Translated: CASSAQQLAGGDTQYF.

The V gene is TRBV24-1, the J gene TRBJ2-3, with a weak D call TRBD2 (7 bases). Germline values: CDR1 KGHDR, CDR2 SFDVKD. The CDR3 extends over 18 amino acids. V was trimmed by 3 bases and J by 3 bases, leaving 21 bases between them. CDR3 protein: CATSDKAGALSRTDTQYF. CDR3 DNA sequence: TGTGCCACCAGTGATAAGGCGGGGGCATTGTCTCGTACAGATACGCAGTATTTT.

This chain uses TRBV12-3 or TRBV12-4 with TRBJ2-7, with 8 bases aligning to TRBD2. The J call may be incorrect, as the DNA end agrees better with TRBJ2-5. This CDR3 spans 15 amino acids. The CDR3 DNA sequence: TGTGCCAGCAGTTTTTTGCGGGAGGAGAGAAAGACCCAGTACTTC. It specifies CASSFLREERKTQYF.

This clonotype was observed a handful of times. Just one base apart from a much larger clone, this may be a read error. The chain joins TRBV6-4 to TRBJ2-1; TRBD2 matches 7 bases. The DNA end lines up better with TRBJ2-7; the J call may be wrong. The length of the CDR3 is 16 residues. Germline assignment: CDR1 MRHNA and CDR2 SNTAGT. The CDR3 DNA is TGTGCCAGCAGTGACTCGACTAGCCGCTCCTACAATGAGCAGTACTTC. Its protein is CASSDSTSRSYNEQYF.

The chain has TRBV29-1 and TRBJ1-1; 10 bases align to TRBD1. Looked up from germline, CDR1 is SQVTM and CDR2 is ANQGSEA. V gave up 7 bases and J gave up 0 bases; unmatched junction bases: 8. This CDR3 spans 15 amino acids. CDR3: CSALPGQGMNTEAFF. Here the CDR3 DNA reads TGCAGCGCATTGCCGGGACAGGGGATGAACACTGAAGCTTTCTTT.

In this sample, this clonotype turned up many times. CDR3: CASSLVGWTYHNEQFF. Here the CDR3 DNA reads TGTGCCAGCAGCTTAGTGGGCTGGACATACCACAATGAGCAGTTCTTC. The chain combines TRBV7-9 with TRBJ2-1, with a tentative D call TRBD1 (5 bases). CDR3 length equals 16 residues. Germline CDR1 reads SEHNR; CDR2 reads FQNEAQ (reference sequence). The V gene lost 1 base and the J gene lost 5 bases, with 15 bases spanning the gap.

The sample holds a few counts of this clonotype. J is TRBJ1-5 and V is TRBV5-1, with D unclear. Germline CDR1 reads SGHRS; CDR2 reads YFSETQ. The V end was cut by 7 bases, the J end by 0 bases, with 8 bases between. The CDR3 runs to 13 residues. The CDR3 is CASSDGSNQPQHF. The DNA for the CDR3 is TGCGCCAGCTCGGACGGTAGCAATCAGCCCCAGCATTTT.

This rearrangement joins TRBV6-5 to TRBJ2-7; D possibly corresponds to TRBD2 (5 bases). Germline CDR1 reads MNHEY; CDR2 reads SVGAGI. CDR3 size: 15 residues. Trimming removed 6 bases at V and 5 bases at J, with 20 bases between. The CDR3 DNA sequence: TGTGCCAGCAGCGTACTCGTAGGGTCGGGGAACGAGCAGTACTTC. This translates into CASSVLVGSGNEQYF.